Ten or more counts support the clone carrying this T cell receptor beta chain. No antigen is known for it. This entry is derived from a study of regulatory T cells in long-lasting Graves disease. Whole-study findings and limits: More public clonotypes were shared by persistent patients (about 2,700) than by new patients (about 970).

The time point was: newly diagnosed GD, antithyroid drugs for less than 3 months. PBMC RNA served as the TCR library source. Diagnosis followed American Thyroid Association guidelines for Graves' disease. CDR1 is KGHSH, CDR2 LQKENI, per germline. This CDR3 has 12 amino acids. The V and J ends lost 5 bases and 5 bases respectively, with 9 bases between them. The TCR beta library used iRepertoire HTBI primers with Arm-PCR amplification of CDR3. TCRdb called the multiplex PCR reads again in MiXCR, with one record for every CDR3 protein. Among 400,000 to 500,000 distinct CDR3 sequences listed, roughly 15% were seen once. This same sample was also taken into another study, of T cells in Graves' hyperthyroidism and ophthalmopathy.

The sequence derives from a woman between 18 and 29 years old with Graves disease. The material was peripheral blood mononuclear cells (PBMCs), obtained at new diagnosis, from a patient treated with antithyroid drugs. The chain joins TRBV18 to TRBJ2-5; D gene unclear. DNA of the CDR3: TGTGCCAGCTCATCCGTCCGGGAGACCCAGTACTTC. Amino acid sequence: CASSSVRETQYF.